One sample yielded the 31 T cell receptor beta chains listed below, sequenced in a study of CD8 T cells in ankylosing spondylitis. TCRdb reprocessed the 5' RACE reads via MiXCR and lists one record per CDR3 protein. In the table there are about 120,000 distinct CDR3 sequences, around 15% of which are singletons. What was sequenced was blood, either unsorted or a sorted T cell fraction (not recorded which). The receptors come from a female donor with ankylosing spondylitis or in good health (not recorded which).

There are many counts of this clonotype. This chain joins TRBV12-3 or TRBV12-4 and TRBJ2-7, with 7 bases matching TRBD1. This CDR3 is 14 amino acids long. J lost 0 bases, V lost 5 bases, and 4 bases had no gene match. The CDR3 region is CASSPRTGSYEQYF. CDR3 nucleotide sequence: TGTGCCAGCAGTCCGAGGACAGGCTCCTACGAGCAGTACTTC.

The genes are TRBV12-3 or TRBV12-4 and TRBJ1-6; D remains ambiguous. This CDR3 spans 14 amino acids. Trimming pared 1 base from V and 9 bases from J, leaving 10 bases between. The CDR3 nucleotides are TGTGCCAGCAGTTTAGGGGATCGGAGTTCACCCCTCCACTTT. Encoded protein: CASSLGDRSSPLHF.

This clonotype has a handful of counts. The chain uses TRBV10-3 and TRBJ2-1; 7 bases map to TRBD2. CDR3 length: 12 residues. Germline V gives CDR1 ENHRY, CDR2 SYGVKD. V gave up 10 bases and J gave up 1 base; unmatched junction bases: 1. The CDR3 protein is CATRESYNEQFF. DNA for the CDR3: TGTGCCACGCGGGAGTCCTACAATGAGCAGTTCTTC.

This clonotype turned up a few times. The chain combines TRBV28 with TRBJ2-7; possibly TRBD1 for D (6 bases). This CDR3 has 16 amino acids. Trimming removed 4 bases at V and 2 bases at J, with 18 bases between. Germline CDR1 MDHEN, CDR2 SYDVKM. The CDR3 is CASSSILTQGTYEQYF. CDR3 DNA: TGTGCCAGCAGTTCCATCTTGACCCAGGGGACCTACGAGCAGTACTTC.

This clonotype came up a few times. The chain couples TRBV27 to TRBJ2-3; no clear D. Trimming shortened V by 2 bases and J by 2 bases, and 5 bases separated the two germline ends. This CDR3 has 13 residues. CDR1 and CDR2 (germline): MNHEY, SMNVEV (reference sequence). CDR3 amino acids: CASSLPTTDTQYF. In DNA form, the CDR3 reads TGTGCCAGCAGTTTACCTACCACAGATACGCAGTATTTT.

This clonotype was counted ten times or more. The chain is built from TRBV2 and TRBJ2-7, with 8 nucleotides matching TRBD1. Germline V gene data show CDR1 as SNHLY and CDR2 as FYNNEI. The CDR3 consists of 15 residues. V lost 5 bases and J lost 1; bases outside the gene matches: 7. For the CDR3, the DNA is TGTGCCAGCAGTTACGACAGGGGTGTTTCCTACGAGCAGTACTTC. Translation gives CASSYDRGVSYEQYF.

Many counts were recorded for this clonotype. The CDR3 is CASSLGGQPRDEQYF. The CDR3 bases are TGCGCCAGCAGCTTAGGTGGACAGCCCCGGGACGAGCAGTACTTC. V is TRBV5-1 and J is TRBJ2-7; weak D call: TRBD1 (6 bases). V was trimmed by 2 bases and J by 5 bases, leaving 17 bases between them. Germline loops: CDR1 SGHRS, CDR2 YFSETQ. The CDR3 sequence is 15 residues long.

This clonotype was seen many times. This rearrangement joins TRBV20-1 to TRBJ2-3; 8 nucleotides agree with TRBD1. V gave up 0 bases and J gave up 2 bases; unmatched junction bases: 10. CDR3 length: 17 amino acids. The germline gives CDR1 DFQATT, CDR2 SNEGSKA (reference sequence). The CDR3 loop reads CSARDHGYRGSTDTQYF. In DNA, the CDR3 is TGCAGTGCTAGAGATCATGGGTACAGGGGGTCCACAGATACGCAGTATTTT.

DNA of the CDR3: TGTGCCAGCAGCTCAGCCTCGACCTTCGTCAATGAGCAGTTCTTC. It encodes CASSSASTFVNEQFF. This chain connects TRBV7-2 to TRBJ2-1; D unresolved. Trimming removed 4 bases at V and 6 bases at J, with 16 bases between. The CDR3 is made up of 15 amino acids. The V gene's germline CDR1 is SGHTA and CDR2 FQGNSA.

There are many counts of this clonotype. CDR3 in DNA: TGTGCCATCAGTGAGTCGCTAGCGGACTCCTACAATGAGCAGTTCTTC. Translating gives CAISESLADSYNEQFF. This chain links TRBV10-3 with TRBJ2-1; the match to TRBD2 covers 7 bases. V lost 0 bases and J lost 0; bases outside the gene matches: 2. This CDR3 comprises 16 residues. CDR1 is ENHRY and CDR2 is SYGVKD in the germline V gene.

A remark on this clonotype: This clone may be a read error of a much larger clone one base away. This sequence joins TRBV15 and TRBJ2-7; 10 bases map to TRBD1. V was clipped by 4 bases and J by 6 bases; unmatched bases: 9. The CDR3 is made up of 15 amino acids. Germline V gene sequence: CDR1 LNHNV, CDR2 YYDKDF (reference sequence). CDR3 nucleotide sequence: TGTGCCACCAGCATAGACGGGACAGGGGCCGGCGAGCAGTACTTC. This codes for CATSIDGTGAGEQYF. The entire variable domain, with the rest obtained from reference TRBV15 and TRBJ2-7, is as follows: DAMVIQNPRYQVTQFGKPVTLSCSQTLNHNVMYWYQQKSSQAPKLLFHYYDKDFNNEADTPDNFQSRRPNTSFCFLDIRSPGLGDTAMYLCATSIDGTGAGEQYFGPGTRLTVT.

Regarding this clonotype: Just one base apart from a much larger clone, this may be a read error. This chain joins TRBV11-3 and TRBJ2-2; D gene uncertain. Trimming stripped 5 bases from V and 7 bases from J, with 8 bases between. Germline CDR1 reads SGHNT; CDR2 reads YENEEA. The CDR3 covers 12 residues. The CDR3: CASSQVDGELFF. In nucleotides, the CDR3 is TGTGCCAGCAGCCAGGTGGACGGGGAGCTGTTTTTT.

This clonotype was observed a handful of times. J is TRBJ2-7 and V is TRBV12-3 or TRBV12-4, with a weak D call TRBD1 (6 bases). V gave up 6 bases and J gave up 1 base, with 13 bases separating them. This CDR3 comprises 14 residues. The DNA for the CDR3 is TGTGCCAGCAGCGAGAACACAGGGTCCTACGAGCAGTACTTC. It encodes CASSENTGSYEQYF.

This clonotype was found a few times. V is TRBV2 and J is TRBJ2-7; D gene unclear. V was pared by 3 bases and J by 7 bases, with 16 bases between. The germline V gene has CDR1 SNHLY and CDR2 FYNNEI. This CDR3 has 14 amino acids. CDR3 sequence: CASSDNNSAEEQYF. CDR3 bases: TGTGCCAGCAGTGATAACAACTCTGCGGAAGAGCAGTACTTC.

The table lists this clonotype with many counts. The chain uses TRBV11-2 and TRBJ2-1; TRBD2 aligns across 7 bases. Germline V gene lookup returns CDR1 SGHAT and CDR2 FQNNGV. There are 20 residues in the CDR3. The J segment lost 2 bases and the V segment lost 2 bases, leaving 18 bases of the junction unmatched. The CDR3 sequence: CASSLMSLGSKRDAYNEQFF. Here the CDR3 DNA reads TGTGCCAGCAGCTTAATGTCTCTCGGCTCTAAGCGGGACGCCTACAATGAGCAGTTCTTC.

This clonotype was observed a few times. V and J are TRBV12-3 or TRBV12-4 and TRBJ2-6; possibly TRBD2 for D (5 bases). Trimming took 2 bases from V and 1 from J, leaving 6 bases between them. The CDR3 length is 15 residues. CDR3 sequence reads: CASSLTGSGANVLTF. CDR3 coding DNA: TGTGCCAGCAGTTTAACGGGATCTGGGGCCAACGTCCTGACTTTC.

Regarding this clonotype: A much larger clone sits a single nucleotide away, making a read error possible. The V gene is TRBV12-3 or TRBV12-4, the J gene TRBJ1-1; D not certain. Between the trimmed V and J ends, which lost 7 bases and 11 bases, there was a span of 17 bases. This CDR3 is built from 12 residues. In DNA, the CDR3 is TGTGCCAGCACCCGTATTGCGGCTCGCGCTTTCTTT. It encodes CASTRIAARAFF.

The chain employs TRBV2 and TRBJ2-3; D is possibly TRBD2 (5 bases). V lost 6 bases, J lost 6 bases, and 19 bases lay in between. Germline V gene data show CDR1 as SNHLY and CDR2 as FYNNEI. CDR3 size: 15 residues. The CDR3 here is CASSRPASGADTQYF. The CDR3 nucleotides are TGTGCCAGCAGCCGTCCCGCCAGCGGAGCGGATACGCAGTATTTT.

V gene TRBV28 combines with J gene TRBJ2-1; TRBD1 aligns across 7 bases. The CDR3 totals 13 residues. Germline CDR1 reads MDHEN; CDR2 reads SYDVKM. The V and J ends lost 6 bases and 8 bases, in that order; junction bases with no gene match: 7. This CDR3 reads CASRFQGGDEQFF. CDR3 nucleotides: TGTGCCAGCAGATTCCAAGGGGGCGATGAGCAGTTCTTC. The entire variable domain, with the rest obtained from reference TRBV28 and TRBJ2-1, is as follows: DVKVTQSSRYLVKRTGEKVFLECVQDMDHENMFWYRQDPGLGLRLIYFSYDVKMKEKGDIPEGYSVSREKKERFSLILESASTNQTSMYLCASRFQGGDEQFFGPGTRLTVL.

To note about this clonotype: At one end, the junction sequence differs from germline, possibly due to a read error. This chain joins TRBV7-7 and TRBJ2-3; 15 bases map to TRBD2. The CDR3 length is 18 residues. Germline V CDR1 and CDR2: SSHAT, FNYEAQ (reference sequence). The CDR3 sequence is CASSQLLGLAGGGDTQYF. CDR3 DNA: TGTGCTAGCAGCCAATTATTGGGACTAGCGGGAGGTGGAGATACGCAGTATTTT.

CDR3: CASSQSPLHRILSYEQYF. CDR3 DNA: TGCGCCAGCAGTCAATCACCCTTACACAGGATCCTCTCCTACGAGCAGTACTTC. The chain couples TRBV23-1 to TRBJ2-7, with D perhaps matching TRBD1 (5 bases). TRBV23-1 is an ORF; its function is uncertain. The V end lost 0 bases, the J end lost 0 bases, and 18 bases lay between the germline ends. CDR3 size: 18 residues.

Turning to this clonotype: This sequence may be a read error, since a much larger clone differs from it by one base. The chain joins TRBV12-3 or TRBV12-4 to TRBJ2-7; TRBD2 might be the D (6 bases). Trimming removed 5 bases from V and 1 base from J, with 15 bases in between. The CDR3 runs 15 residues. The CDR3 sequence is CASSTSAGTSYEQYF. The CDR3 DNA reads TGTGCCAGCAGTACATCTGCAGGGACTTCCTACGAGCAGTACTTC.

The chain carries TRBV28 and TRBJ2-7; the D gene is possibly TRBD2 (6 bases). V lost 3 bases and J lost 1, with 10 bases in between. CDR1 and CDR2 (germline): MDHEN, SYDVKM. This CDR3 is 14 amino acids long. CDR3 in DNA: TGTGCCAGCAGTTTCAAGGGGAGGTCCTACGAGCAGTACTTC. Amino acids: CASSFKGRSYEQYF. The full variable domain, completed using reference TRBV28 and TRBJ2-7, is DVKVTQSSRYLVKRTGEKVFLECVQDMDHENMFWYRQDPGLGLRLIYFSYDVKMKEKGDIPEGYSVSREKKERFSLILESASTNQTSMYLCASSFKGRSYEQYFGPGTRLTVT.

This clonotype was counted ten times or more. This chain joins TRBV6-5 and TRBJ1-1, with D uncertain. V lost 5 bases and J lost 8, with 12 bases in between. This CDR3 is 12 amino acids long. Looked up from germline, CDR1 is MNHEY and CDR2 is SVGAGI. CDR3 amino acids: CASSPHLGEAFF. CDR3 nucleotide sequence: TGTGCCAGCAGTCCTCATTTGGGCGAAGCTTTCTTT.

This rearrangement joins TRBV4-1 to TRBJ2-3; weak D call: TRBD2 (6 bases). The V end was cut by 4 bases, the J end by 1 base, with 12 bases between. The CDR3 has 15 residues. From germline, CDR1 is MGHRA and CDR2 YSYEKL. This chain's CDR3 is CASSRQSSGTDTQYF. The CDR3 coding sequence is TGCGCCAGCAGCCGCCAATCTAGCGGCACAGATACGCAGTATTTT.

A remark on this clonotype: A much larger clone differs from this one at a single base, so this may be a read error. The V call is TRBV5-6, the J call TRBJ2-4; perhaps D is TRBD1 or TRBD2 (6 bases each). Germline loops: CDR1 SGHDT, CDR2 YYEEEE. This CDR3 spans 16 amino acids. CDR3 sequence: CANSLASRTAGNIQYF. CDR3 coding DNA: TGTGCCAACAGCTTGGCCTCTCGGACAGCGGGAAACATTCAGTACTTC.

Comment on this clonotype: A much larger clone differs by one base, so this may be a read error. The chain has TRBV6-1 and TRBJ2-1; D is unresolved. The CDR3 is 14 amino acids. Germline values: CDR1 MNHNS, CDR2 SASEGT. V was shortened by 2 bases and J by 7 bases, with 12 bases between the two germline ends. CDR3 protein: CASSEFSTANEQFF. The CDR3 DNA is TGTGCCAGCAGTGAATTTAGCACTGCGAATGAGCAGTTCTTC.

This clonotype was observed at least ten times. The chain couples TRBV5-1 to TRBJ1-5; 8 bases align to TRBD1. J was trimmed by 6 bases and V by 0 bases; bases with no gene match: 2. The CDR3 length is 14 residues. Germline V gene data show CDR1 as SGHRS and CDR2 as YFSETQ. CDR3 in amino acids: CASSLATGGQPQHF. Here the CDR3 DNA reads TGCGCCAGCAGCTTGGCTACAGGGGGTCAGCCCCAGCATTTT.

This clonotype was recorded a few times. The chain joins TRBV2 to TRBJ2-7; TRBD2 might be the D (5 bases). The CDR3 sequence is 11 residues long. V was clipped by 7 bases and J by 2 bases, with 6 bases between them. Germline CDR1 is SNHLY and CDR2 is FYNNEI. CDR3 region: CASMRAYEQYF. The CDR3, as DNA: TGTGCCAGCATGAGGGCCTACGAGCAGTACTTC.

The chain uses TRBV24-1 and TRBJ2-4; 9 bases line up with TRBD1. The V gene's germline CDR1 is KGHDR and CDR2 SFDVKD. The trim removed 4 bases at V and 5 bases at J, leaving 5 bases unmatched. The CDR3 is 15 amino acids. CDR3 bases: TGTGCCACCAGTGACGGACAGGGGAACCAAAACATTCAGTACTTC. It codes for CATSDGQGNQNIQYF.

This clonotype has a count of ten or more. V is TRBV29-1 and J is TRBJ1-2, with 11 bases identical to TRBD1. Trimming took 6 bases from V and 5 from J; bases not matched to a gene: 2. Germline CDR1 reads SQVTM; CDR2 reads ANQGSEA. The CDR3 runs 12 residues. The CDR3 bases are TGCAGCGTGGGGACAGGGGGGTATGGCTACACCTTC. Translating gives CSVGTGGYGYTF.